This paragraph reports one T cell receptor beta chain. Its antigen remains unidentified. The CDR3 has 14 amino acids. Trimming left V 1 base short and J 4 bases short, with 10 bases between. CDR1 MGHDK and CDR2 SYGVNS come from the germline V gene. In the PCR, 60 Vbeta and 13 Jbeta primers were used. Assay used: immunoSEQ multiplex PCR; TCRdb lists only in-frame clones, some missing. The sample includes over 100,000 clones, around 75% of them seen just once. This sample is part of a study of cytomegalovirus exposure and HLA in healthy donors. In the study overall: Earlier, 117 million unique TCR beta sequences were recovered from about 179 million T cells by an analysis. Findings and caveats of the study: Some V segments (TRBV6-2 and TRBV6-3 among them) were excluded as indistinguishable. A later analysis revealed that TCR association rates differed between HLA loci, peaking at DRB1 and bottoming out at HLA-C.

The material sequenced was PBMCs. This TCR was recovered from a woman under 40 in good health and CMV-seronegative. The V and J genes are TRBV25-1 and TRBJ1-1; D gene uncertain. The CDR3 sequence: CASSELPEGTEAFF. CDR3 DNA sequence: TGTGCCAGCAGTGAATTACCAGAGGGCACTGAAGCTTTCTTT.